This T cell receptor (beta chain) was observed in a study of shared clonotypes between healthy human individuals. About the research overall: CD4 naive and CD4 memory each took three plates per donor, while CD8 naive took two and CD8 memory one.

Germline assignment: CDR1 SGHVS and CDR2 FQNEAQ. After removal of 4 bases from V and 0 bases from J, the junction contained 9 bases not matched to a gene. The CDR3 length is 17 residues. General study results and limits: Of the naive CD4 clonotypes, roughly 5.2% were shared across a few donors. Clonotype sharing among donors, it was expected, would be affected by sequencing depth.

CD8 cells classed as naive were CD45RO-negative and positively selected for CCR7, excluding terminally differentiated effector memory CD45RA+ cells. Using immunoSEQ multiplex PCR, the repertoire was profiled, and TCRdb retains in-frame clones only, with some absent. Of millions of clones listed, over 85% were seen once; the top ten hold more than 0.95%. Worth noting for this clone: The antigen remains undetermined.

The rearrangement joins TRBV7-8 to TRBJ1-2; 9 positions agree with TRBD1. The TCR originated in a man between 18 and 29 years old in good health. The specimen sequenced was naive CD8+ T cells sorted from blood. The CDR3 DNA reads TGTGCCAGCAGCTATGAAAATAGGGACAGGGCTAACTATGGCTACACCTTC. Amino acids: CASSYENRDRANYGYTF.